The source of this TCR beta chain is a study of cytomegalovirus exposure and HLA in healthy donors. The study's findings and limits: Follow-up analysis later connected one missense variant in DCLRE1C with trimming of TCR beta V- and J-genes.

The CDR3 runs to 15 residues. V trimming: 5 bases; J trimming: 5 bases; junction bases outside the gene matches: 10. Germline V gene data show CDR1 as MNHEY and CDR2 as SVGAGI. In regard to this clone: Its antigen remains unidentified.

In the PCR, 60 Vbeta and 13 Jbeta primers were used. Clones were sequenced by immunoSEQ multiplex PCR, and TCRdb holds only the in-frame ones, with some missing. The table includes more than 95,000 clones, approximately 75% detected once. The chain is built from TRBV6-5 and TRBJ2-7; 9 bases map to TRBD2. Material for sequencing was PBMCs. This clonotype was obtained from a female donor in good health and CMV-seropositive. The DNA of the CDR3 is TGTGCCAGCAGTCCGGTCGGGACTAGCATCCACGAGCAGTACTTC. It is translated as CASSPVGTSIHEQYF.